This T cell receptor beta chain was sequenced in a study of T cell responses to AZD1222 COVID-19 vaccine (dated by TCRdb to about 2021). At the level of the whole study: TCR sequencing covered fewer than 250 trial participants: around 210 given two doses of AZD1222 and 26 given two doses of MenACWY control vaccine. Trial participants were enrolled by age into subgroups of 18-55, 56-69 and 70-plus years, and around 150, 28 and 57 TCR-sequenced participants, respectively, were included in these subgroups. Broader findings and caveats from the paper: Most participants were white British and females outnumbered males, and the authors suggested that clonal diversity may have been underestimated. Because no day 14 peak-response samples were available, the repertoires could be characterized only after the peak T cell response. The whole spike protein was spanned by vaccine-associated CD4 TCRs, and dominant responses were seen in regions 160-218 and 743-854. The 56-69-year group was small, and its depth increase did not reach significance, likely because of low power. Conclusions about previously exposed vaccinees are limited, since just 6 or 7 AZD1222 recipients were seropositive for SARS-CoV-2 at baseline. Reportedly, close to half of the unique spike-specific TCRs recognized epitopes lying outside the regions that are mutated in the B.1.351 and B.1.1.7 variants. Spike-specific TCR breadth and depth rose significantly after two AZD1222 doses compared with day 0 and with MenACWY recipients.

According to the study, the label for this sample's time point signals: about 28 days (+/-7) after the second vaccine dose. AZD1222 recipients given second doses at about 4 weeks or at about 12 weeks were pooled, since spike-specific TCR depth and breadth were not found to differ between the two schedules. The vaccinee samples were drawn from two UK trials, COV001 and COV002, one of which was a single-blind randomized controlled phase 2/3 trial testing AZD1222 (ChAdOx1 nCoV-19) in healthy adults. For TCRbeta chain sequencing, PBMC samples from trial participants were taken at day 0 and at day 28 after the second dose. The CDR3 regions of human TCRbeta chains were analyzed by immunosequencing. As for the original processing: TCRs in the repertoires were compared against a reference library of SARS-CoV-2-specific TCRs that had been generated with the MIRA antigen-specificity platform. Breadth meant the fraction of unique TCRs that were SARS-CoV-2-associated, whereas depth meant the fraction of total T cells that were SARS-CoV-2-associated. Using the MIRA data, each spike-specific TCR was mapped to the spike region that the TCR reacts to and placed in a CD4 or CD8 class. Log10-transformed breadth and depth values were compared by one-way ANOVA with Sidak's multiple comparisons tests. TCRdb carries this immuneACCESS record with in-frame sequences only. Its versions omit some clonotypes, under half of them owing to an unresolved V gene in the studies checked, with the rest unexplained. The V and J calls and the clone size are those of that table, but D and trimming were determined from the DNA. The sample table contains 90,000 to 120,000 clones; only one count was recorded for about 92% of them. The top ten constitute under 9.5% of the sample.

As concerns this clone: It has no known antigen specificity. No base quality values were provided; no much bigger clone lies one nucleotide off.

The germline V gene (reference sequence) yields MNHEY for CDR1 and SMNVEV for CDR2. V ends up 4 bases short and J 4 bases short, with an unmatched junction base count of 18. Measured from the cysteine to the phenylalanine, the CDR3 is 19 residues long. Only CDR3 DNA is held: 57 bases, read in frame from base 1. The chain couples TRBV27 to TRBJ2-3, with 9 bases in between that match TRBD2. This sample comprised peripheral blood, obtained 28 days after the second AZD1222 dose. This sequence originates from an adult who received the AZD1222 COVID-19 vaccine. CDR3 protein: CASSSYPGAGGRSSDTQYF. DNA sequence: TGTGCCAGCAGTTCCTACCCCGGAGCGGGGGGCCGAAGCTCAGATACGCAGTATTTT.